One T cell receptor (beta chain) is described in this entry. Antigen unknown. The CDR3 is made up of 13 amino acids. CDR1 is MNHEY and CDR2 is SMNVEV in the germline V gene (reference sequence). After removal of 6 bases from V and 5 bases from J, the junction contained 6 bases not matched to a gene. The data derive from a study of immune evolution from preneoplasia to lung adenocarcinoma. Study results and limitations: Compared with EGFR-mutant or double wild-type lesions, KRAS-mutant nodules were more clonal. Normal lung had highest clonality; later lesions appeared denser, more diverse.

Macro-dissection enriched premalignant or tumor cells before nucleic acid extraction. The repertoire was sequenced with immunoSEQ multiplex PCR; TCRdb's copy has only in-frame clones and lacks some. This table has about 10,000 clones, nearly 90% appearing once. The rearrangement uses TRBV27 and TRBJ1-2; 7 bases agree with TRBD1. Sequenced material: FFPE invasive lung adenocarcinoma tissue. The source is a person aged 70 to 85 with invasive lung adenocarcinoma. CDR3 in amino acids: CASRPQGEYGYTF. The CDR3 region has the DNA TGTGCCAGCAGACCGCAGGGGGAATATGGCTACACCTTC.